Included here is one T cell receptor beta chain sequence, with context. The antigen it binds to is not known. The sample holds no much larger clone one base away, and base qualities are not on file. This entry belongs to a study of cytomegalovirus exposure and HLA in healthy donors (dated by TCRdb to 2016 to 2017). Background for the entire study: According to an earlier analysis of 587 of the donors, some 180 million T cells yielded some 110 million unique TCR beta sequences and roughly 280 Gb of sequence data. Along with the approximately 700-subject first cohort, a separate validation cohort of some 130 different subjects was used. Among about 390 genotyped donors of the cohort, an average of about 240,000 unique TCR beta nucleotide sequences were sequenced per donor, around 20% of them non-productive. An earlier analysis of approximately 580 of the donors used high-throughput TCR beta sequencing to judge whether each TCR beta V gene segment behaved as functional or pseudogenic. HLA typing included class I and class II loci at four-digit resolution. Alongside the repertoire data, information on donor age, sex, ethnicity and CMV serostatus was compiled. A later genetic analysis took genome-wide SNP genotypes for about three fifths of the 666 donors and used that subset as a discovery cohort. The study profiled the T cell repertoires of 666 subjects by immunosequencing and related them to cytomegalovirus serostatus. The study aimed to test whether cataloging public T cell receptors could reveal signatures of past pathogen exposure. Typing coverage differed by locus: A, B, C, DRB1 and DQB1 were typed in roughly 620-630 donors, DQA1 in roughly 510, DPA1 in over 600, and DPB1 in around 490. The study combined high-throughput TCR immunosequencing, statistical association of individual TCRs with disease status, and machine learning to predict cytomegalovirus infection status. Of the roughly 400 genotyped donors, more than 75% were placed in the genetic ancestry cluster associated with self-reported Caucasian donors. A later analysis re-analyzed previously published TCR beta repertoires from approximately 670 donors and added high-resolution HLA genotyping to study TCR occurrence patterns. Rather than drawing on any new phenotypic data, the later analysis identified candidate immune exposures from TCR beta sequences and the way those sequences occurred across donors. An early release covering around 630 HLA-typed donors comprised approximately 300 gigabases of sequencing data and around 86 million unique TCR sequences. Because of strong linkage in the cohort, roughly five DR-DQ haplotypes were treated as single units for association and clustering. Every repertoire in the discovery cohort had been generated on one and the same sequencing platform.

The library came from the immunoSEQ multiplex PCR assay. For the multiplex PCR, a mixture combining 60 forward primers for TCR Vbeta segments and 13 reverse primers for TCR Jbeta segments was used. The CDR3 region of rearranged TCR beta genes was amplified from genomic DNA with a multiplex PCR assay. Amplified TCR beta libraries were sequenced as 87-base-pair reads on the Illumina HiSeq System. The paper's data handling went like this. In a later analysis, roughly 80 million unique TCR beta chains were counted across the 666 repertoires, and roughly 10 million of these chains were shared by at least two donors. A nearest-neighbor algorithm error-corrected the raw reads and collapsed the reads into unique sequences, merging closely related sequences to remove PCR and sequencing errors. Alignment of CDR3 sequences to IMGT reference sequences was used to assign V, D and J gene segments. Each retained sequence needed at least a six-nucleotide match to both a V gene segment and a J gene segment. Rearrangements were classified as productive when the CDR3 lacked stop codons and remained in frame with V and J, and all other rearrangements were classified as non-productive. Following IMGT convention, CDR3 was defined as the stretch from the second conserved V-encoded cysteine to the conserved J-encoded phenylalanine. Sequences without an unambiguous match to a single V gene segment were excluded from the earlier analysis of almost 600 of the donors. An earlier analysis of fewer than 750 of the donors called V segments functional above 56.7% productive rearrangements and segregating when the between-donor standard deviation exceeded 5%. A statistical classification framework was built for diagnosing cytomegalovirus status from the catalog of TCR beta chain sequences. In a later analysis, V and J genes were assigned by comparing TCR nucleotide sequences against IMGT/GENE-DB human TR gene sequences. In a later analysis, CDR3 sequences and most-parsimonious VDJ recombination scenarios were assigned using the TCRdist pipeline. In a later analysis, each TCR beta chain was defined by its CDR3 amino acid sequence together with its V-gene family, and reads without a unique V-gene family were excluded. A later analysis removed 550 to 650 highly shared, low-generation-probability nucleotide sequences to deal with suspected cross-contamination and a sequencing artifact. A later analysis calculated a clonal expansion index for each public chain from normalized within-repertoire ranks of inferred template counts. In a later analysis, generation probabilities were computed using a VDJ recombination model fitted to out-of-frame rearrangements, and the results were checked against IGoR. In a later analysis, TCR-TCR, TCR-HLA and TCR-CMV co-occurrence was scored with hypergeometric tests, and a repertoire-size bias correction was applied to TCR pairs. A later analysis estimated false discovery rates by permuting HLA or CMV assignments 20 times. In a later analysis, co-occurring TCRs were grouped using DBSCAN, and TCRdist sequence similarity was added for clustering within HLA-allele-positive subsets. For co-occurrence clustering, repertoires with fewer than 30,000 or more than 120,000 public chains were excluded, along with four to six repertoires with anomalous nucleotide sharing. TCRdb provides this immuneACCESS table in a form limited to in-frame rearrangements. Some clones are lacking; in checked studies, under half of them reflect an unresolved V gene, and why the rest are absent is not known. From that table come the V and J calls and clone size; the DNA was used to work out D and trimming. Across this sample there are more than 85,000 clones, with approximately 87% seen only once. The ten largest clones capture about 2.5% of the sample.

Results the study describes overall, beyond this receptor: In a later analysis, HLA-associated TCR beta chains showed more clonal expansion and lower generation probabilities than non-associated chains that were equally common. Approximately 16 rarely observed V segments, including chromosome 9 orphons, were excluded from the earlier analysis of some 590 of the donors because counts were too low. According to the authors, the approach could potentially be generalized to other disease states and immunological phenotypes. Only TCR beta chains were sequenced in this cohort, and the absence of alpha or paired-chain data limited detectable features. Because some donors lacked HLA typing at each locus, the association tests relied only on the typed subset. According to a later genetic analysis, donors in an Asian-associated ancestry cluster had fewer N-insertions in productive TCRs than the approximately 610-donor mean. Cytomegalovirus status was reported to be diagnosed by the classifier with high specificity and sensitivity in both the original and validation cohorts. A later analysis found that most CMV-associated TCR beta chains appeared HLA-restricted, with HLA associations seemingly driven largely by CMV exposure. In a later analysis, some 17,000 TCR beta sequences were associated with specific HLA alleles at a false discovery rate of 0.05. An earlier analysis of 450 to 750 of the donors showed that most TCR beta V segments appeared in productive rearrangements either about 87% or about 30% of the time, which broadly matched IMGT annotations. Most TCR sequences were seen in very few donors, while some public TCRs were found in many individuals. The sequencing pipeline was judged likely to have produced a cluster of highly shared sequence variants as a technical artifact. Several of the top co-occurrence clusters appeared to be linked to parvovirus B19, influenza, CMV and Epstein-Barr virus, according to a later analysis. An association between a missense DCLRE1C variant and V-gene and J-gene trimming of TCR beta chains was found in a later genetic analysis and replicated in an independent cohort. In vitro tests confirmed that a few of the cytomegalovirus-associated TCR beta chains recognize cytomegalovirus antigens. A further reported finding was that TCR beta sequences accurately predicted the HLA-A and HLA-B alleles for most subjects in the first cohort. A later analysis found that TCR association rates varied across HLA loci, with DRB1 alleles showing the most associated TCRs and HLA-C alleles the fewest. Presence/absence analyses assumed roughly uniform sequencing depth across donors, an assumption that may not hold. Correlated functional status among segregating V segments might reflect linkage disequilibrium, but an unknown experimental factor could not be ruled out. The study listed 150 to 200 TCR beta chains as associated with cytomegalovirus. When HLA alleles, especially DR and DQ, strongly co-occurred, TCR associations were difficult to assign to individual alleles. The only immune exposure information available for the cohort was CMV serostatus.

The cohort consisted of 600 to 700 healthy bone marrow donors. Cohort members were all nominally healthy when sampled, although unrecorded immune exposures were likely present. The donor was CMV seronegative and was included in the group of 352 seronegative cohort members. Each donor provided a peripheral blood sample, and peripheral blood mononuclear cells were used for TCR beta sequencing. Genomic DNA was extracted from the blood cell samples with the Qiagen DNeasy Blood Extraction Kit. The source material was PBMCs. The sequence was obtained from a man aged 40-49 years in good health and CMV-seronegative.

The CDR3 protein is CASRGDRGNTIYF. Here is the DNA: TGTGCCAGCAGGGGGGACAGGGGAAACACCATATATTTT. The chain couples TRBV25-1 to TRBJ1-3; 8 central nucleotides agree with TRBD1. The junction shows trimming of 6 bases on V and 4 bases on J, and the gene matches do not reach 2 bases of it. From a lookup of the germline V gene, CDR1 and CDR2 are MGHDK and SYGVNS. The CDR3 spans 13 residues, from the cysteine through the phenylalanine. Only the CDR3 portion is preserved as DNA: 39 bases, with reading frame beginning at the first base.